What follows are 12 T cell receptor beta chains derived from one specimen sequenced in a study of blood T cell repertoires in COVID-19. Profiled with immunoSEQ multiplex PCR; TCRdb holds only in-frame clones, not every one. Among more than 200,000 clones listed, around 80% were seen once. Sequenced sample: peripheral blood. These receptors were taken from a man aged 40-49 years with active or convalescent COVID-19.

This rearrangement joins TRBV7-2 to TRBJ2-2, with 8 bases fitting TRBD2. This CDR3 has 18 amino acids. The germline gives CDR1 SGHTA, CDR2 FQGNSA. The J segment lost 1 base and the V segment lost 2 bases, leaving 9 bases of the junction unmatched. CDR3 region: CASSLRMAGGQNTGELFF. In DNA, the CDR3 is TGTGCCAGCAGCTTAAGGATGGCGGGGGGCCAGAACACCGGGGAGCTGTTTTTT.

This chain joins TRBV28 and TRBJ1-4; D is unclear. The germline V gene has CDR1 MDHEN and CDR2 SYDVKM. The CDR3 loop spans 13 amino acids. V dropped 10 bases and J dropped 0 bases, with 9 bases sitting between them. The CDR3 region has the DNA TGTGCCACCTACCTTGCAACTAATGAAAAACTGTTTTTT. It specifies CATYLATNEKLFF.

The chain carries TRBV5-1 and TRBJ1-1; D is possibly TRBD1 (6 bases). The CDR3 runs to 15 residues. Trimming took 0 bases from V and 2 from J, leaving 11 bases between them. Germline CDR1 is SGHRS and CDR2 is YFSETQ. CDR3: CASSLVTGPNTEAFF. For the CDR3, the DNA is TGCGCCAGCAGCTTGGTAACAGGGCCCAACACTGAAGCTTTCTTT.

The J gene is TRBJ1-2, the V gene TRBV6-1, with D hard to call. CDR1 MNHNS and CDR2 SASEGT come from the germline V gene. This CDR3 has 16 amino acids. V gave up 2 bases and J gave up 2 bases, with 15 bases separating them. CDR3 bases: TGTGCCAGCAGTGAAAGTCCCGGCAGCGTCAACTATGGCTACACCTTC. Translation: CASSESPGSVNYGYTF.

V usage is TRBV11-3 and J usage is TRBJ1-6; D unresolved. The germline V gene encodes CDR1 SGHNT and CDR2 YENEEA. Trimming shortened V by 3 bases and J by 9 bases, and 12 bases separated the two germline ends. The CDR3 length is 14 residues. The CDR3 loop reads CASSFQQFGSPLHF. In DNA, the CDR3 is TGTGCCAGCAGCTTTCAACAGTTCGGTTCACCCCTCCACTTT.

The chain has TRBV24-1 and TRBJ1-5; a possible D gene is TRBD1 (5 bases). The germline CDR1 and CDR2 sequences are KGHDR and SFDVKD. The CDR3 is 12 amino acids. The V end was cut by 5 bases, the J end by 6 bases, with 7 bases between. CDR3 nucleotide sequence: TGTGCCACCAGTGGCCAGGGTCAGCCCCAGCATTTT. It encodes CATSGQGQPQHF.

This rearrangement joins TRBV24-1 to TRBJ1-5; possibly TRBD1 for D (6 bases). The V and J ends lost 7 bases and 2 bases respectively, with 8 bases between them. CDR1 and CDR2 from the germline V gene are KGHDR and SFDVKD. The CDR3 runs to 13 residues. The CDR3 DNA reads TGTGCCACCAGGGCAGGGGGCAATCAGCCCCAGCATTTT. Translating gives CATRAGGNQPQHF.

V and J are TRBV2 and TRBJ1-6; 7 bases fit TRBD1. CDR3 length: 13 amino acids. Trimming cost V 7 bases and J 4 bases; bases outside gene matches: 1. The germline V gene has CDR1 SNHLY and CDR2 FYNNEI. This chain's CDR3 is CASKGQYNSPLHF. The CDR3 DNA reads as TGTGCCAGCAAGGGACAGTATAATTCACCCCTCCACTTT.

V is TRBV9 and J is TRBJ2-1; TRBD2 matches at 8 bases. CDR1 and CDR2 (germline): SGDLS, YYNGEE. The CDR3 extends over 15 amino acids. The J segment lost 2 bases and the V segment lost 4 bases, leaving 5 bases of the junction unmatched. The CDR3 is CASSPREVTYNEQFF. In DNA form, the CDR3 reads TGTGCCAGCAGCCCGCGGGAGGTAACCTACAATGAGCAGTTCTTC.

This chain joins TRBV4-2 and TRBJ1-5; no reliable D call. CDR1 and CDR2 (germline): LGHNA, YNFKEQ. With 0 bases removed from V and 4 bases from J, the gap between germline ends came to 7 bases. This CDR3 comprises 14 residues. CDR3 sequence: CASSQERKNQPQHF. In nucleotides, the CDR3 is TGTGCCAGCAGCCAAGAGAGAAAGAATCAGCCCCAGCATTTT.

This chain links TRBV19 with TRBJ1-1, with TRBD1 identical over 11 bases. The germline gives CDR1 LNHDA, CDR2 SQIVND (reference sequence). There are 16 residues in the CDR3. The V and J ends lost 6 bases and 7 bases, in that order; junction bases with no gene match: 13. The CDR3 DNA reads TGTGCCAGTAGCCTTTATCTCCCCGGGACAGGGGGTGAAGCTTTCTTT. Translation: CASSLYLPGTGGEAFF.

The V and J genes are TRBV18 and TRBJ1-1; 9 bases align to TRBD1. The CDR3 sequence is 18 residues long. Germline V CDR1 and CDR2: KGHSH, LQKENI. The J segment lost 0 bases and the V segment lost 3 bases, leaving 11 bases of the junction unmatched. CDR3 sequence reads: CASSPPRDRAVMNTEAFF. The CDR3 DNA reads TGTGCCAGCTCACCCCCTCGGGACAGGGCGGTAATGAACACTGAAGCTTTCTTT.